Shown below are 26 T cell receptor beta chains from a single sample sequenced in a study of blood T cell repertoires in COVID-19. TCRdb's copy holds only in-frame clones and misses some; the assay was immunoSEQ multiplex PCR. The table records approximately 190,000 clones, roughly 84% of them present only once. Material for sequencing was peripheral blood. These receptors originate from a middle-aged woman who had recovered from COVID-19.

The chain carries TRBV28 and TRBJ1-3, with D perhaps matching TRBD1 (5 bases). The length of the CDR3 is 14 residues. Per the germline V gene, CDR1 is MDHEN and CDR2 is SYDVKM. The V end was cut by 5 bases, the J end by 2 bases, with 10 bases between. CDR3 amino acids: CASSPGTTGNTIYF. The CDR3, as DNA: TGTGCCAGCAGTCCTGGGACTACTGGAAACACCATATATTTT.

This clone came up a few times. This chain joins TRBV18 and TRBJ1-2, with TRBD1 matching over 7 bases. Germline assignment: CDR1 KGHSH and CDR2 LQKENI. V gave up 3 bases and J gave up 1 base; unmatched junction bases: 2. The CDR3 runs 14 residues. This CDR3 reads CASSPGTDNYGYTF. The CDR3 DNA reads TGTGCCAGCTCACCTGGGACAGATAACTATGGCTACACCTTC.

The chain links TRBV19 to TRBJ1-2, with 7 bases that match TRBD1. Germline CDR1 is LNHDA and CDR2 is SQIVND (reference sequence). The ends lost 6 bases at V and 6 bases at J; junction bases unmatched: 7. This CDR3 is 13 amino acids long. The CDR3 nucleotides are TGTGCCAGTAGCATGACAGGGCCGGATGGCTACACCTTC. Translation gives CASSMTGPDGYTF.

The chain has TRBV3-1 (or the pseudogene TRBV3-2) and TRBJ1-5; 9 nucleotides align to TRBD1. Germline V lookup: CDR1 LGHDT, CDR2 YNNKEL (reference sequence). Trimming at V came to 4 bases and at J to 6 bases, leaving 7 bases not matched to a gene. This CDR3 contains 15 residues. Here the CDR3 reads CASSRGQGGSQPQHF. DNA of the CDR3: TGTGCCAGCAGCCGGGGACAGGGAGGTAGTCAGCCCCAGCATTTT.

This clone was recorded once. The rearrangement uses TRBV3-1 (or the pseudogene TRBV3-2) and TRBJ1-6; 7 bases map to TRBD1. The CDR3 contains 17 residues. The germline V gene encodes CDR1 LGHDT and CDR2 YNNKEL (reference sequence). J lost 6 bases, V lost 3 bases, and 11 bases had no gene match. CDR3 amino acids: CASSHLTGELSNSPLHF. The CDR3 nucleotides read TGTGCCAGCAGCCACTTAACAGGGGAGCTGAGTAATTCACCCCTCCACTTT.

The chain links TRBV5-4 to TRBJ2-3; D uncertain. CDR1 and CDR2 (germline): SGHNT, YYREEE (reference sequence). Trimming cost V 1 base and J 3 bases, with 3 bases left between them. The CDR3 length is 12 residues. The CDR3 bases are TGTGCCAGCAGCTTGTCGACAGATACGCAGTATTTT. As protein: CASSLSTDTQYF.

The gene calls are TRBV27 and TRBJ2-1, with TRBD2 matching 8 bases. The germline gives CDR1 MNHEY, CDR2 SMNVEV (reference sequence). This CDR3 has 14 residues. Trimming took 4 bases from V and 6 from J; bases not matched to a gene: 5. The CDR3 loop is CASSSGLVGNEQFF. Here the CDR3 DNA reads TGTGCCAGCAGTTCGGGACTAGTGGGCAATGAGCAGTTCTTC.

This rearrangement joins TRBV2 to TRBJ2-7; maybe TRBD1 (6 bases). Germline lookup yields CDR1 SNHLY and CDR2 FYNNEI. V was shortened by 7 bases and J by 3 bases, with 13 bases between the two germline ends. This CDR3 region has 13 residues. CDR3 residues: CASIQGIDYEQYF. The CDR3 DNA sequence: TGTGCCAGCATTCAGGGGATAGACTACGAGCAGTACTTC.

This chain connects TRBV19 to TRBJ1-3, with 10 positions matching TRBD1. Germline V gene data show CDR1 as LNHDA and CDR2 as SQIVND (reference sequence). With V trimmed by 2 bases and J by 0 bases, 7 bases remained unmatched. CDR3 size: 18 residues. For the CDR3, the DNA is TGTGCCAGTAGTATATACCGGGACAGGGGACCCTCTGGAAACACCATATATTTT. Amino acids: CASSIYRDRGPSGNTIYF.

This clone turned up a few times. The chain links TRBV7-9 to TRBJ2-7; 13 bases line up with TRBD2. The CDR3 has 15 amino acids. Germline CDR1 reads SEHNR; CDR2 reads FQNEAQ (reference sequence). Trimming cost V 3 bases and J 2 bases; bases outside gene matches: 1. The CDR3 DNA reads TGTGCCAGCAGCTTGGGACTAGCGGGAACCTACGAGCAGTACTTC. As protein: CASSLGLAGTYEQYF.

This clone occurred once. V usage is TRBV19 and J usage is TRBJ2-2; D is possibly TRBD2 (5 bases). CDR3 size: 14 residues. V lost 6 bases and J 5 bases, leaving 13 bases between the germline ends. The germline gives CDR1 LNHDA, CDR2 SQIVND (reference sequence). CDR3 amino acids: CASRLGGGTGELFF. The CDR3 nucleotides are TGTGCCAGTAGATTAGGAGGTGGGACCGGGGAGCTGTTTTTT.

V is TRBV5-1 and J is TRBJ2-7; 10 nucleotides match TRBD2. J gave up 6 bases and V 4 bases, and 4 bases lay outside the gene matches. The germline CDR1 and CDR2 sequences are SGHRS and YFSETQ. The CDR3 loop spans 13 amino acids. The CDR3 region is CASSRTSGLEQYF. The CDR3 DNA sequence: TGCGCCAGCAGCCGGACTAGCGGCCTCGAGCAGTACTTC.

The rearrangement uses TRBV18 and TRBJ1-1; maybe TRBD1 (5 bases). CDR1 and CDR2 (germline): KGHSH, LQKENI. The V and J ends lost 0 bases and 1 base respectively, with 12 bases between them. This CDR3 has 16 amino acids. The DNA of the CDR3 is TGTGCCAGCTCACCACCGGGGCCGGAATGGAACACTGAAGCTTTCTTT. Its translation is CASSPPGPEWNTEAFF.

This sequence joins TRBV5-6 and TRBJ1-1; 9 bases agree with TRBD1. Germline V gives CDR1 SGHDT, CDR2 YYEEEE. CDR3 length: 17 amino acids. V was pared by 2 bases and J by 0 bases, with 8 bases of the junction left unmatched. CDR3 residues: CASSLGKDRGVNTEAFF. CDR3 DNA sequence: TGTGCCAGCAGCTTAGGTAAGGACAGGGGTGTGAACACTGAAGCTTTCTTT. The entire variable domain, with the rest obtained from reference TRBV5-6 and TRBJ1-1, is as follows: DAGVTQSPTHLIKTRGQQVTLRCSPKSGHDTVSWYQQALGQGPQFIFQYYEEEERQRGNFPDRFSGHQFPNYSSELNVNALLLGDSALYLCASSLGKDRGVNTEAFFGQGTRLTVV.

The chain carries TRBV27 and TRBJ1-1, with 7 positions matching TRBD1. The CDR3 has 16 residues. V gave up 4 bases and J gave up 4 bases; unmatched junction bases: 12. Germline CDR1 and CDR2: MNHEY and SMNVEV (reference sequence). The CDR3, as DNA: TGTGCCAGCAGTTCGGCAGGGGGTTTTGTGGGCACTGAAGCTTTCTTT. Protein product: CASSSAGGFVGTEAFF.

The gene calls are TRBV4-1 and TRBJ2-7; 8 positions agree with TRBD2. The length of the CDR3 is 14 residues. J was trimmed by 1 base and V by 3 bases; bases with no gene match: 2. Germline-derived CDR1 and CDR2 are MGHRA and YSYEKL. CDR3 DNA sequence: TGCGCCAGCAGCCAGGGACTAGTTTCCTACGAGCAGTACTTC. It codes for CASSQGLVSYEQYF.

The J gene is TRBJ1-1, the V gene TRBV19; D is ambiguous. The CDR3 consists of 14 residues. Germline loops: CDR1 LNHDA, CDR2 SQIVND (reference sequence). V lost 5 bases, J lost 1 base, and 11 bases lay in between. CDR3 in DNA: TGTGCCAGTAGTCCAGGATGGTGGAACACTGAAGCTTTCTTT. Protein: CASSPGWWNTEAFF.

This rearrangement joins TRBV6-5 to TRBJ2-7, with 9 bases lining up with TRBD1. Looked up from germline, CDR1 is MNHEY and CDR2 is SVGAGI. This CDR3 has 15 amino acids. V lost 2 bases, J lost 4 bases, and 6 bases stayed unmatched. For the CDR3, the DNA is TGTGCCAGCAGTTACCGGCGGGACAGGGCTTACGAGCAGTACTTC. Encoded protein: CASSYRRDRAYEQYF.

The chain joins TRBV7-8 to TRBJ2-1, with TRBD2 matching 10 bases. This CDR3 is 16 amino acids long. CDR1 is SGHVS, CDR2 FQNEAQ, per germline. J was trimmed by 9 bases and V by 2 bases; bases with no gene match: 10. CDR3 protein: CASSLSLAGEIGEQFF. CDR3 sequence (DNA): TGTGCCAGCAGCTTAAGTCTAGCGGGAGAGATTGGTGAGCAGTTCTTC.

CDR3 in DNA: TGTGCCAGCAGTTTTTTAGGAACGACAGGGAACACTGAAGCTTTCTTT. It encodes CASSFLGTTGNTEAFF. V gene TRBV28 combines with J gene TRBJ1-1, with D possibly TRBD1 on 6 matching bases. Trimming removed 3 bases from V and 1 base from J, with 15 bases in between. CDR3 size: 16 residues. Germline assignment: CDR1 MDHEN and CDR2 SYDVKM. The entire variable domain, with the rest obtained from reference TRBV28 and TRBJ1-1, is as follows: DVKVTQSSRYLVKRTGEKVFLECVQDMDHENMFWYRQDPGLGLRLIYFSYDVKMKEKGDIPEGYSVSREKKERFSLILESASTNQTSMYLCASSFLGTTGNTEAFFGQGTRLTVV.

The chain has TRBV4-2 and TRBJ2-1; 11 nucleotides match TRBD2. There are 16 residues in the CDR3. Unmatched junction bases numbered 6, after V lost 0 bases and J lost 8 bases. Germline V CDR1 and CDR2: LGHNA, YNFKEQ. CDR3: CASSQESLAGGYEQFF. The CDR3 DNA reads as TGTGCCAGCAGCCAAGAGAGTCTAGCGGGAGGCTATGAGCAGTTCTTC.

V usage is TRBV7-8 and J usage is TRBJ2-2; D possibly corresponds to TRBD2 (6 bases). This CDR3 region has 14 residues. Germline CDR1 is SGHVS and CDR2 is FQNEAQ. V lost 5 bases and J lost 8, with 15 bases in between. The DNA for the CDR3 is TGTGCCAGCAGCCCCGGGACTGGATGGGGGGAGCTGTTTTTT. It encodes CASSPGTGWGELFF.

This clone came up many times. CDR3 in DNA: TGTGCCAGCAGTCGACAGGGCACTGAAGCTTTCTTT. Translated, it gives CASSRQGTEAFF. The chain carries TRBV6-6 and TRBJ1-1; 7 bases line up with TRBD1. The trim removed 5 bases at V and 4 bases at J, leaving 1 base unmatched. The CDR3 length is 12 residues. Germline V lookup: CDR1 MNHNY, CDR2 SVGAGI (reference sequence).

The V call is TRBV19, the J call TRBJ2-2; no reliable D call. Germline loops: CDR1 LNHDA, CDR2 SQIVND (reference sequence). V was shortened by 10 bases and J by 6 bases, with 21 bases between the two germline ends. There are 15 residues in the CDR3. The CDR3 region is CATQNLGISPGELFF. CDR3 in DNA: TGTGCCACTCAAAATTTGGGCATTAGTCCCGGGGAGCTGTTTTTT.

The gene calls are TRBV29-1 and TRBJ1-1; D possibly corresponds to TRBD1 (6 bases). This CDR3 region has 12 residues. V gave up 7 bases and J gave up 12 bases, with 21 bases separating them. Germline V CDR1 and CDR2: SQVTM, ANQGSEA. The CDR3 loop is CSGRRGSLGTFF. The CDR3 DNA follows: TGCAGCGGTCGCAGGGGCAGCCTTGGTACTTTCTTT. Drawing the rest from reference TRBV29-1 and TRBJ1-1, the complete variable domain is SAVISQKPSRDICQRGTSLTIQCQVDSQVTMMFWYRQQPGQSLTLIATANQGSEATYESGFVIDKFPISRPNLTFSTLTVSNMSPEDSSIYLCSGRRGSLGTFFGQGTRLTVV.

The rearrangement links TRBV5-5 to TRBJ2-7; TRBD1 might be the D (5 bases). The CDR3 runs to 15 residues. Germline CDR1 reads SGHKS; CDR2 reads YYEKEE (reference sequence). The germline V and J ends were trimmed by 2 bases and 0 bases, with 12 bases remaining between them. The DNA of the CDR3 is TGTGCCAGCAGCTTAGGCAGGGAAAGCTCCTACGAGCAGTACTTC. As protein: CASSLGRESSYEQYF.